The 17 T cell receptor beta chains below come from one sample, sequenced in a study of beta chain features in type 1 diabetes. What was sequenced were expressed TCRB transcripts, since all of the isolated RNA had been reverse transcribed. Here immunoSEQ multiplex PCR was the method, and the copy in TCRdb shows in-frame clones only, minus some. The sample shows around 350,000 clones, roughly an eighth of them seen only once. Sequencing was carried out using naive CD4+ T cells from blood. Receptors were obtained from a man younger than 35 in good health.

This rearrangement joins TRBV7-9 to TRBJ2-2, with D hard to call. The CDR3 has 11 amino acids. V lost 5 bases and J lost 15, with 13 bases in between. Germline V gene sequence: CDR1 SEHNR, CDR2 FQNEAQ (reference sequence). Written as DNA, the CDR3 is TGTGCCAGCAGCCCCAAGACTGGGTTGTTTTTT. This encodes CASSPKTGLFF.

This chain links TRBV30 with TRBJ2-3; 9 bases align to TRBD1. The J segment lost 2 bases and the V segment lost 2 bases, leaving 5 bases of the junction unmatched. Germline CDR1 GTSNPN, CDR2 SVGIG (reference sequence). CDR3 length: 15 amino acids. CDR3 DNA: TGTGCCTGGAGTTACAGGGGGCTGGACACAGATACGCAGTATTTT. Amino acids: CAWSYRGLDTDTQYF.

The J gene is TRBJ2-5, the V gene TRBV15; 9 bases map to TRBD1. CDR1 is LNHNV and CDR2 is YYDKDF in the germline V gene (reference sequence). CDR3 length: 15 amino acids. After removal of 5 bases from V and 0 bases from J, the junction contained 4 bases not matched to a gene. CDR3 region: CATSGGTGYQETQYF. The CDR3 nucleotides read TGTGCCACCAGCGGAGGGACAGGGTACCAAGAGACCCAGTACTTC.

This clone was observed a handful of times. In the same sample, other DNA sequences code for this CDR3. V usage is TRBV28 and J usage is TRBJ1-2; 8 bases are a match to TRBD1. The CDR3 is made up of 12 amino acids. The junction had 2 bases not matched to a gene; V was cut back by 6 bases and J by 5 bases. Germline CDR1 and CDR2: MDHEN and SYDVKM. The CDR3 sequence: CASRTGVYGYTF. The CDR3 bases are TGTGCCAGCAGGACAGGGGTATATGGCTACACCTTC.

J is TRBJ2-7 and V is TRBV7-6, with 10 nucleotides matching TRBD1. The length of the CDR3 is 16 residues. Germline CDR1 SGHVS, CDR2 FNYEAQ. Losses at the gene ends were 4 bases for V and 3 bases for J; bases not matched to a gene: 9. The CDR3 sequence is CASSSIFRDRGYEQYF. The CDR3 nucleotides read TGTGCCAGCAGCTCGATCTTCCGGGACAGGGGCTACGAGCAGTACTTC.

The chain employs TRBV5-1 and TRBJ2-5; TRBD2 matches at 12 bases. The germline V gene has CDR1 SGHRS and CDR2 YFSETQ. The V segment lost 7 bases and the J segment 2 bases; nucleotides outside the gene matches: 6. This CDR3 comprises 15 residues. The CDR3 loop reads CASQLAGGQQETQYF. The CDR3 nucleotides are TGCGCCAGCCAACTAGCGGGGGGTCAACAAGAGACCCAGTACTTC.

The chain employs TRBV7-2 and TRBJ2-7, with TRBD1 matching over 8 bases. CDR1 is SGHTA and CDR2 is FQGNSA in the germline V gene. Losses at the gene ends were 5 bases for V and 5 bases for J; bases not matched to a gene: 11. The CDR3 has 15 amino acids. The CDR3 loop is CASSQETGALNEQYF. The CDR3 DNA reads TGTGCCAGCAGCCAGGAGACAGGGGCGCTTAACGAGCAGTACTTC.

The chain has TRBV19 and TRBJ1-2; possibly TRBD1 for D (6 bases). Trimming shortened V by 3 bases and J by 7 bases, and 12 bases separated the two germline ends. Germline CDR1 LNHDA, CDR2 SQIVND (reference sequence). This CDR3 contains 13 residues. Here the CDR3 DNA reads TGTGCCAGTAGTATTACAGGGCCCTTTGGCTACACCTTC. It is translated as CASSITGPFGYTF.

The DNA for the CDR3 is TGTGCCATCAGACGACAGGGGGACTACGAGCAGTACTTC. Residues: CAIRRQGDYEQYF. The rearrangement links TRBV10-3 to TRBJ2-7, with TRBD1 identical over 9 bases. Germline CDR1 is ENHRY and CDR2 is SYGVKD. The CDR3 spans 13 residues. The ends lost 6 bases at V and 3 bases at J; junction bases unmatched: 3.

This clone was counted only a few times. The gene calls are TRBV29-1 and TRBJ2-2, with TRBD2 identical over 8 bases. The V segment lost 4 bases and the J segment 5 bases; nucleotides outside the gene matches: 6. Germline V gene data show CDR1 as SQVTM and CDR2 as ANQGSEA. The CDR3 is made up of 14 amino acids. The CDR3 DNA is TGCAGCGTTGTATATGGCGGGGGGACCGGGGAGCTGTTTTTT. It codes for CSVVYGGGTGELFF.

The rearrangement joins TRBV15 to TRBJ2-6; 7 bases line up with TRBD2. Per the germline V gene, CDR1 is LNHNV and CDR2 is YYDKDF (reference sequence). The CDR3 covers 16 residues. V gave up 1 base and J gave up 0 bases; unmatched junction bases: 0. In DNA, the CDR3 is TGTGCCACCAGCAGAGGGGGGGGCTCTGGGGCCAACGTCCTGACTTTC. Amino acids: CATSRGGGSGANVLTF.

In this sample, this clone turned up a few times. The chain couples TRBV11-2 to TRBJ2-1, with TRBD2 matching 14 bases. V lost 3 bases and J lost 8; bases outside the gene matches: 6. The CDR3 extends over 16 amino acids. Looked up from germline, CDR1 is SGHAT and CDR2 is FQNNGV. Here the CDR3 reads CASSFRRTSGGYEQFF. Written as DNA, the CDR3 is TGTGCCAGCAGCTTCCGGCGGACTAGCGGGGGGTATGAGCAGTTCTTC.

This clone was found many times. This rearrangement joins TRBV10-3 to TRBJ2-1, with TRBD1 matching over 9 bases. Germline assignment: CDR1 ENHRY and CDR2 SYGVKD. V was clipped by 10 bases and J by 6 bases; unmatched bases: 10. This CDR3 is 14 amino acids long. Here the CDR3 reads CASRAGTGPNEQFF. DNA for the CDR3: TGTGCCAGCCGTGCCGGGACAGGGCCCAATGAGCAGTTCTTC.

This clone was recorded a few times. The V call is TRBV28, the J call TRBJ1-1, with 7 nucleotides matching TRBD1. Germline-derived CDR1 and CDR2 are MDHEN and SYDVKM. V shed 4 bases, J shed 8 bases, and the junction held 4 bases outside the gene matches. CDR3 length: 12 residues. The CDR3 nucleotides read TGTGCCAGCAGTTCCCCGGGACAGGAAGCTTTCTTT. Protein product: CASSSPGQEAFF.

V usage is TRBV7-2 and J usage is TRBJ2-3; 11 nucleotides agree with TRBD2. The CDR3 runs to 15 residues. From germline, CDR1 is SGHTA and CDR2 FQGNSA. The V segment lost 6 bases and the J segment 2 bases; nucleotides outside the gene matches: 4. Written as DNA, the CDR3 is TGTGCCAGCAGTCTTAGCGGGGGGGCCACAGATACGCAGTATTTT. Translating it yields CASSLSGGATDTQYF.

This clone was counted a few times. J is TRBJ2-3 and V is TRBV5-1, with TRBD2 matching over 9 bases. The CDR3 sequence is 17 residues long. Germline V gives CDR1 SGHRS, CDR2 YFSETQ. Germline trimming cut 2 bases from V and 1 base from J; bases unmatched to any gene: 8. CDR3: CASSLGSGRFGTDTQYF. CDR3 sequence (DNA): TGCGCCAGCAGCTTAGGAAGCGGGAGGTTTGGCACAGATACGCAGTATTTT.

This chain uses TRBV7-7 with TRBJ2-1; TRBD1 aligns across 7 bases. The CDR3 length is 16 residues. The V and J ends lost 5 bases and 10 bases, in that order; junction bases with no gene match: 17. The germline V gene has CDR1 SSHAT and CDR2 FNYEAQ (reference sequence). The DNA of the CDR3 is TGTGCCAGCAGCAATACCGGGACAGCTACCTTTGGAGAGCAGTTCTTC. It specifies CASSNTGTATFGEQFF.